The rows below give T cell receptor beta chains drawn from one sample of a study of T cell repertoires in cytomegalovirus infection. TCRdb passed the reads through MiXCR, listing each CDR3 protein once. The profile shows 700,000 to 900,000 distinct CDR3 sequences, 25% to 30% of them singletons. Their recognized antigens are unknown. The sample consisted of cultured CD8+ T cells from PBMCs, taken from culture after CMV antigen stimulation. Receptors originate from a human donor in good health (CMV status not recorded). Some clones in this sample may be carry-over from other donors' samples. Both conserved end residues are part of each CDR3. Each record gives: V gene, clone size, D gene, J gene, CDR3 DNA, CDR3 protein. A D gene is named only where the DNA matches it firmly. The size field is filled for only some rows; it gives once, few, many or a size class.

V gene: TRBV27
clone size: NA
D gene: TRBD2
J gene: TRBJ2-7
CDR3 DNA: TGTGCCACCACGGGAGGTCTGGGCGAGCAGTACTTC
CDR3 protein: CATTGGLGEQYF

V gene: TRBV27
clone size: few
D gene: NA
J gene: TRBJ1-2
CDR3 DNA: TGTGCCAGCAGTTTATGGGCAGGAGACTATGGCTACACCTTC
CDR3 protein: CASSLWAGDYGYTF

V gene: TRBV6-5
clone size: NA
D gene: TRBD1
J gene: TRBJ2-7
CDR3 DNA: TGTGCCAGCGGGGACAGTGACCTCTCCTACGAGCAGTACTTC
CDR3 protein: CASGDSDLSYEQYF

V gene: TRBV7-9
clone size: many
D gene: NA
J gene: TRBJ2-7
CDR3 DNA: TGTGCCAGCATCCCGGAGGGCGGCTACGAGCAGTACTTC
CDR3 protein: CASIPEGGYEQYF

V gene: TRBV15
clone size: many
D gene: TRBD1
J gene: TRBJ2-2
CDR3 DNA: TGTGCCACCAGCGGTCCGGGACAGGAAAACACCGGGGAGCTGTTTTTT
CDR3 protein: CATSGPGQENTGELFF

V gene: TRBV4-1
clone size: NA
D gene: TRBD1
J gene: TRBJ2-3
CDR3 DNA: TGCGCCAGCAGCCAAGTCTTTGCACAGGGGGCATCGGATACGCAGTATTTT
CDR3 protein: CASSQVFAQGASDTQYF

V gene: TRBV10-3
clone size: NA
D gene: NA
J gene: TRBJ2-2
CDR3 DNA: TGTGCCATCAGTGAGACAGGCCCCACCGGGGAGCTGTTTTTT
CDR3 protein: CAISETGPTGELFF

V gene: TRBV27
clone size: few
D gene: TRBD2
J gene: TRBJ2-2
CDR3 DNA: TGTGCCAGCAGTTTCTTAGCGGGGGCGGGCGGGGAGCTGTTTTTT
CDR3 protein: CASSFLAGAGGELFF

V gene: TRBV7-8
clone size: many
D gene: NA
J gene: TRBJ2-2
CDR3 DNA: TGTGCCAGCAGCCCGCCGTACACCGGGGAGCTGTTTTTT
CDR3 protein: CASSPPYTGELFF

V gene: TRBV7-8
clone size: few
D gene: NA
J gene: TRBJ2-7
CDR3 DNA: TGTGCCAGCAGCCTGGGGCTAGTTATCGAGCAGTACTTC
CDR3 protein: CASSLGLVIEQYF

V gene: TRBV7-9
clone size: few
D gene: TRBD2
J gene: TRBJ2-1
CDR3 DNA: TGTGCCAGCAGCGGACGACTCCCAGGACTAGCGGGGGGTGCCTACAATGAGCAGTTCTTC
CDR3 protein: CASSGRLPGLAGGAYNEQFF